This T cell receptor beta chain appears in the sequencing data of a study of blood T cells in healthy people across ages. This clonotype showed up just a few times. After removal of 3 bases from V and 4 bases from J, the junction contained 4 bases not matched to a gene. The CDR3 is 13 residues long. Looked up from germline, CDR1 is GTSNPN and CDR2 is SVGIG (reference sequence). Using a J-beta primer mix together with a sample-barcoded 5' primer, a second PCR was run for 7 to 11 cycles. There were at least 3 million CDR3-containing paired-end reads obtained from each sample. TCRdb redid the calling of the 5' RACE reads with MiXCR, one entry per CDR3 protein. The sample records about 1.4 million distinct CDR3 sequences, roughly 60% being singletons.

The sequencing input was blood. This chain joins TRBV30 and TRBJ1-1; 8 positions match TRBD1. The receptor comes from a man aged 18 to 35 in good health. For the CDR3, the DNA is TGTGCCTGGAGCCCACAGGGGGGCACTGAAGCTTTCTTT. Translation gives CAWSPQGGTEAFF.